The 21 T cell receptor beta chains listed next were all sequenced from one sample in a study of blood T cell repertoires in COVID-19. The method was immunoSEQ multiplex PCR; TCRdb's version includes in-frame clones alone and lacks a portion of them. The sample lists more than 300,000 clones, just over 85% occurring once. The sequencing sample was made of PBMCs or T cells enriched from blood (not recorded which). These receptors were obtained from a woman under 30 who had recovered from COVID-19.

J is TRBJ1-1 and V is TRBV5-6; no definite D call. The CDR3 is 13 amino acids. The germline gives CDR1 SGHDT, CDR2 YYEEEE. The germline V and J ends were trimmed by 10 bases and 0 bases, with 13 bases remaining between them. CDR3 DNA: TGTGCCCGCCCGCGGGGAGTGAACACTGAAGCTTTCTTT. It is translated as CARPRGVNTEAFF.

The rearrangement joins TRBV2 to TRBJ2-7, with a tentative D call TRBD1 (6 bases). With 6 bases removed from V and 0 bases from J, the gap between germline ends came to 15 bases. Germline-derived CDR1 and CDR2 are SNHLY and FYNNEI. The CDR3 has 15 residues. The CDR3 DNA is TGTGCCAGCAGGCAGGACAGCACTAGCTCCTACGAGCAGTACTTC. Amino acids: CASRQDSTSSYEQYF.

The chain is built from TRBV3-1 (or the pseudogene TRBV3-2) and TRBJ2-1; 8 nucleotides match TRBD2. This CDR3 has 16 amino acids. CDR1 and CDR2 (germline): LGHDT, YNNKEL (reference sequence). V was pared by 4 bases and J by 4 bases, with 9 bases of the junction left unmatched. CDR3 region: CASSPRHERGYNEQFF. The CDR3, as DNA: TGTGCCAGCAGCCCCCGTCATGAGCGGGGGTACAATGAGCAGTTCTTC.

The table lists this clone with a few counts. This chain links TRBV28 with TRBJ2-3; 7 bases agree with TRBD2. The germline CDR1 and CDR2 sequences are MDHEN and SYDVKM. Losses at the gene ends were 10 bases for V and 0 bases for J; bases not matched to a gene: 10. This CDR3 region has 15 residues. The CDR3 sequence is CATAESGGSTDTQYF. DNA of the CDR3: TGTGCCACCGCCGAGTCGGGGGGAAGCACAGATACGCAGTATTTT.

This chain joins TRBV5-4 and TRBJ2-7, with D tentatively TRBD1 (6 bases). Germline V gene sequence: CDR1 SGHNT, CDR2 YYREEE (reference sequence). The CDR3 has 14 residues. Trimming left V 4 bases short and J 3 bases short, with 14 bases between. The CDR3 sequence is CASSAPGTNYEQYF. CDR3 nucleotide sequence: TGTGCCAGCAGCGCGCCCGGGACAAACTACGAGCAGTACTTC. Combining the CDR3 with reference TRBV5-4 and TRBJ2-7 gives the whole variable domain ETGVTQSPTHLIKTRGQQVTLRCSSQSGHNTVSWYQQALGQGPQFIFQYYREEENGRGNFPPRFSGLQFPNYSSELNVNALELDDSALYLCASSAPGTNYEQYFGPGTRLTVT.

This chain joins TRBV19 and TRBJ1-6; D unclear. The CDR3 contains 14 residues. V was clipped by 4 bases and J by 7 bases, with 11 bases between them. Germline values: CDR1 LNHDA, CDR2 SQIVND (reference sequence). CDR3 sequence (DNA): TGTGCCAGTAGTACTCGGGTTGAGAATTCACCCCTCCACTTT. Its translation: CASSTRVENSPLHF.

This chain connects TRBV12-3 or TRBV12-4 to TRBJ1-2; maybe TRBD1 (5 bases). Trimming cost V 6 bases and J 0 bases, with 8 bases left between them. The CDR3 contains 13 residues. CDR3 sequence reads: CASSDRSNYGYTF. The CDR3 region has the DNA TGTGCCAGCAGCGACAGATCTAACTATGGCTACACCTTC.

CDR3 DNA sequence: TGTGCCAGCAGGCACGACAGGTCCTCGGACGAGCAGTACTTC. Its protein product is CASRHDRSSDEQYF. The chain carries TRBV7-2 and TRBJ2-7; D is possibly TRBD1 (6 bases). The CDR3 is 14 residues long. CDR1 is SGHTA, CDR2 FQGNSA, per germline. The V and J ends lost 6 bases and 5 bases respectively, with 17 bases between them.

The chain recombines TRBV28 with TRBJ2-1; D is possibly TRBD1 (6 bases). Trimming pared 5 bases from V and 10 bases from J, leaving 15 bases between. The CDR3 runs 13 residues. Germline V lookup: CDR1 MDHEN, CDR2 SYDVKM. The CDR3 spells CASSPYRASEQFF. The CDR3 DNA is TGTGCCAGCAGTCCTTACAGGGCCTCAGAGCAGTTCTTC.

The chain links TRBV27 to TRBJ1-1, with TRBD1 as a possible D gene (5 bases). The CDR3 length is 14 residues. Between the trimmed V and J ends, which lost 2 bases and 3 bases, there was a span of 10 bases. Germline V gives CDR1 MNHEY, CDR2 SMNVEV (reference sequence). In nucleotides, the CDR3 is TGTGCCAGCAGTTTACCAGGCAGGGACACTGAAGCTTTCTTT. Translation: CASSLPGRDTEAFF.

This clone was found a few times. The J gene is TRBJ2-7, the V gene TRBV7-9; 7 nucleotides align to TRBD2. Germline CDR1 reads SEHNR; CDR2 reads FQNEAQ (reference sequence). V lost 3 bases, J lost 2 bases, and 1 base stayed unmatched. This CDR3 region has 13 residues. In DNA, the CDR3 is TGTGCCAGCAGCTTCGGGGGGACCTACGAGCAGTACTTC. Translating gives CASSFGGTYEQYF.

This chain links TRBV2 with TRBJ2-7, with D possibly being TRBD1 (5 bases). The CDR3 sequence is 14 residues long. With 5 bases removed from V and 1 base from J, the gap between germline ends came to 12 bases. Germline CDR1 SNHLY, CDR2 FYNNEI. CDR3 in amino acids: CASSITGSSYEQYF. CDR3 coding DNA: TGTGCCAGCAGTATAACAGGTTCGTCCTACGAGCAGTACTTC.

This chain uses TRBV6-5 with TRBJ2-1; maybe TRBD2 (5 bases). V shed 8 bases and J shed 10 bases, with 12 bases lying between them. CDR3 length: 11 amino acids. CDR1 MNHEY and CDR2 SVGAGI come from the germline V gene. CDR3 amino acids: CASGSRQEQFF. In nucleotides, the CDR3 is TGTGCCAGCGGGAGCCGCCAAGAGCAGTTCTTC.

This chain uses TRBV14 with TRBJ1-5; TRBD1 is a possible D gene (6 bases). V gave up 1 base and J gave up 7 bases, with 17 bases separating them. The CDR3 length is 16 residues. Looked up from germline, CDR1 is SGHDN and CDR2 is FVKESK. The CDR3 sequence: CASSQGDRPSYQPQHF. CDR3 in DNA: TGTGCCAGCAGCCAAGGAGACAGGCCTTCTTACCAGCCCCAGCATTTT.

J is TRBJ2-7 and V is TRBV15; 7 nucleotides align to TRBD1. The junction had 6 bases not matched to a gene; V was cut back by 0 bases and J by 4 bases. CDR3 length equals 15 residues. The V gene's germline CDR1 is LNHNV and CDR2 YYDKDF (reference sequence). The CDR3 sequence is CATSRDRRGYYEQYF. CDR3 sequence (DNA): TGTGCCACCAGCAGAGATCGCAGGGGGTATTACGAGCAGTACTTC.

DNA for the CDR3: TGTGCCAGCTCACTCAATTTGGTTGATACGGCCCAGTACTTC. Its translation: CASSLNLVDTAQYF. The genes are TRBV18 and TRBJ2-5; no clear D. V lost 4 bases and J lost 9, with 18 bases in between. This CDR3 spans 14 amino acids. Germline V gene sequence: CDR1 KGHSH, CDR2 LQKENI.

This chain links TRBV4-1 with TRBJ1-3; tentatively, D is TRBD1 (6 bases). The germline V gene encodes CDR1 MGHRA and CDR2 YSYEKL. The ends were cut back, 3 bases at V and 0 bases at J, with 9 bases in the middle. CDR3 size: 15 residues. The chain's CDR3 is CASSQDRSSGNTIYF. Here the CDR3 DNA reads TGCGCCAGCAGCCAGGACAGAAGCTCTGGAAACACCATATATTTT.

CDR3 DNA: TGTGCCAGCAGGCGCGGGGGAGTGGGCACTGAAGCTTTCTTT. This encodes CASRRGGVGTEAFF. The chain carries TRBV28 and TRBJ1-1, with D possibly being TRBD1 (5 bases). Germline CDR1 reads MDHEN; CDR2 reads SYDVKM. The CDR3 runs to 14 residues. V shed 6 bases and J shed 4 bases, with 15 bases lying between them. The entire variable domain, with the rest obtained from reference TRBV28 and TRBJ1-1, is as follows: DVKVTQSSRYLVKRTGEKVFLECVQDMDHENMFWYRQDPGLGLRLIYFSYDVKMKEKGDIPEGYSVSREKKERFSLILESASTNQTSMYLCASRRGGVGTEAFFGQGTRLTVV.

Only a few counts were recorded for this clone. V usage is TRBV9 and J usage is TRBJ1-3, with 7 bases lining up with TRBD1. The J segment lost 4 bases and the V segment lost 3 bases, leaving 7 bases of the junction unmatched. This CDR3 has 15 residues. Germline CDR1 and CDR2: SGDLS and YYNGEE. The CDR3 loop reads CASSAYDRDGNTIYF. The CDR3 region has the DNA TGTGCCAGCAGCGCCTACGACAGGGACGGAAACACCATATATTTT.

This clone was seen a few times. The genes are TRBV2 and TRBJ1-3; D perhaps matches TRBD1 (6 bases). CDR1 is SNHLY and CDR2 is FYNNEI in the germline V gene. This CDR3 spans 13 amino acids. With 4 bases removed from V and 8 bases from J, the gap between germline ends came to 12 bases. The CDR3 reads CASSGSGAHTIYF. Here the CDR3 DNA reads TGTGCCAGCAGTGGGTCAGGGGCACACACCATATATTTT.

This chain joins TRBV5-1 and TRBJ2-5; 7 bases agree with TRBD1. J gave up 2 bases and V 1 base, and 8 bases lay outside the gene matches. Germline V gene lookup returns CDR1 SGHRS and CDR2 YFSETQ. This CDR3 has 16 residues. The CDR3 protein is CASSLTVRGPQETQYF. The CDR3 DNA reads as TGCGCCAGCAGCTTGACGGTGAGGGGGCCACAAGAGACCCAGTACTTC.